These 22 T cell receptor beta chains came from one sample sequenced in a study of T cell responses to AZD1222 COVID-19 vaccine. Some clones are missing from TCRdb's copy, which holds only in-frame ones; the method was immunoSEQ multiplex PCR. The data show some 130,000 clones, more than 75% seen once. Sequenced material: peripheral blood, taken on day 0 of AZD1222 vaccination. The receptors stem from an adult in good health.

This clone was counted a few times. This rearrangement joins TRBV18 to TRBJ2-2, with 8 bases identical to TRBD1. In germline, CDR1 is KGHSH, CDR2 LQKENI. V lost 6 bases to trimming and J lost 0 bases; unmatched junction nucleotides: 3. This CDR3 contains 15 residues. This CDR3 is CASSQGQANTGELFF. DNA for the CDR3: TGTGCCAGCTCGCAGGGACAGGCGAACACCGGGGAGCTGTTTTTT.

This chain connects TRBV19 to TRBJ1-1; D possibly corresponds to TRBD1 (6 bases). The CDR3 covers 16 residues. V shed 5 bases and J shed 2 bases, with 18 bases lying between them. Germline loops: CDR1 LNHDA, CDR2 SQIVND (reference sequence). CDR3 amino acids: CASSPGTSPLNTEAFF. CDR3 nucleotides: TGTGCCAGTAGTCCAGGGACAAGCCCACTAAACACTGAAGCTTTCTTT.

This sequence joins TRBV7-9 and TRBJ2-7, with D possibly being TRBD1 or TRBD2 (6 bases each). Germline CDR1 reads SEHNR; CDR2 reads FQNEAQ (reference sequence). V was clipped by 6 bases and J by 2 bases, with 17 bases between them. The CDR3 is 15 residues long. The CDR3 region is CASSRDAGGAYEQYF. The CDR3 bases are TGTGCCAGCAGTCGGGACGCCGGGGGCGCCTACGAGCAGTACTTC.

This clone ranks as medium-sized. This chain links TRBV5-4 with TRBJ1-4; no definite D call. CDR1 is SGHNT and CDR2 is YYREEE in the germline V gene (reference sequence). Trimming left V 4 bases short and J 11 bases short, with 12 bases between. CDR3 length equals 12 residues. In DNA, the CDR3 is TGTGCCAGCAGCCTGGATGGGAACAAACTGTTTTTT. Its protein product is CASSLDGNKLFF.

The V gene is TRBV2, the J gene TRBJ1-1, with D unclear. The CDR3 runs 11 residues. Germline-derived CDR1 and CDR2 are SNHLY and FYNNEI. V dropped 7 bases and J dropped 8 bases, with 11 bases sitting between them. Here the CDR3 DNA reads TGTGCCAGCACGCGCTTACCGGAAGCTTTCTTT. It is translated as CASTRLPEAFF.

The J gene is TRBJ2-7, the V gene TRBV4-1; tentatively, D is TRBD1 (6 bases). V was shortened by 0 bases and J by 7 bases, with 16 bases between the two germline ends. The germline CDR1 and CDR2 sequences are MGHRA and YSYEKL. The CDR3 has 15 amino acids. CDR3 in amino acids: CASSQEGTLGGEQYF. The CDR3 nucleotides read TGCGCCAGCAGCCAAGAAGGCACGCTAGGGGGTGAGCAGTACTTC.

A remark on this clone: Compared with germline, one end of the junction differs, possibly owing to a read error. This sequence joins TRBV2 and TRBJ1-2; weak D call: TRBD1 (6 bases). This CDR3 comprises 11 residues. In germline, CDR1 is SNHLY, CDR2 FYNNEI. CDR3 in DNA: TGTGCCAGCAGTGAACTGACAGGCCAGCTCTTC. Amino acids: CASSELTGQLF.

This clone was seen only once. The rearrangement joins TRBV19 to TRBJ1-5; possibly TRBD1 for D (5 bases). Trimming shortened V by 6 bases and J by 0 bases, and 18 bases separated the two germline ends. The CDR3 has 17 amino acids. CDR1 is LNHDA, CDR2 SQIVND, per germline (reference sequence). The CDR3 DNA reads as TGTGCCAGTAGATCCGGGGCATTTGAGGATAGCAATCAGCCCCAGCATTTT. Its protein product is CASRSGAFEDSNQPQHF.

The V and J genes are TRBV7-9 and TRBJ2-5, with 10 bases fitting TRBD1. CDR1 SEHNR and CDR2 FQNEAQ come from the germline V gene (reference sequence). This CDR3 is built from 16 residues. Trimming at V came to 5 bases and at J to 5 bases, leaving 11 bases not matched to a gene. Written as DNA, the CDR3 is TGTGCCAGCAGCCCCCTCGGACAGGGGGGAGGGGAGACCCAGTACTTC. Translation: CASSPLGQGGGETQYF.

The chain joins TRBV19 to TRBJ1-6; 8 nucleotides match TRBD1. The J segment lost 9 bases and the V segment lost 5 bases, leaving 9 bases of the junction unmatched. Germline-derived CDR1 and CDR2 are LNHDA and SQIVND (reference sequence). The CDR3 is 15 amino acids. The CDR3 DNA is TGTGCCAGTAGTCTTGGACAGGGAAGGATTTCACCCCTCCACTTT. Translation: CASSLGQGRISPLHF.

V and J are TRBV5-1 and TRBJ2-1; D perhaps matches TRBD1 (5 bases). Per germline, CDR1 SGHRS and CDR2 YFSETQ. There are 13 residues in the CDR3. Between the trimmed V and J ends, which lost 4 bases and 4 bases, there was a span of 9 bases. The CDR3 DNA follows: TGCGCCAGCAGCACCTCAGGGTACAATGAGCAGTTCTTC. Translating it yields CASSTSGYNEQFF.

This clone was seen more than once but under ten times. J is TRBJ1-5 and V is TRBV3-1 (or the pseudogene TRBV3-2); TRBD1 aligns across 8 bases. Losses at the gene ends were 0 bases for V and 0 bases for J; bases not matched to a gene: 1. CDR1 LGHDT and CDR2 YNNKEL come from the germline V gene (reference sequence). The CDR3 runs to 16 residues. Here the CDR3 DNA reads TGTGCCAGCAGCCAAGATGGGACAGGTAGCAATCAGCCCCAGCATTTT. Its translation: CASSQDGTGSNQPQHF.

The chain's CDR3 is CASSYQGDEKLFF. For the CDR3, the DNA is TGTGCCAGCAGTTACCAGGGAGATGAAAAACTGTTTTTT. The J gene is TRBJ1-4, the V gene TRBV12-3 or TRBV12-4; tentative D call: TRBD1 (5 bases). V shed 4 bases and J shed 6 bases, with 9 bases lying between them. This CDR3 has 13 residues.

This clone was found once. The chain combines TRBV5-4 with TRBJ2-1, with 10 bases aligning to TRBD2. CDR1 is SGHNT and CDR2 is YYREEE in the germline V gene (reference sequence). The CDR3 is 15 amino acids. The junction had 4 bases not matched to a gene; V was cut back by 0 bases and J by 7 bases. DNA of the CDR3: TGTGCCAGCAGCTTGGATAGAGCGGGGGGGAATGAGCAGTTCTTC. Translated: CASSLDRAGGNEQFF.

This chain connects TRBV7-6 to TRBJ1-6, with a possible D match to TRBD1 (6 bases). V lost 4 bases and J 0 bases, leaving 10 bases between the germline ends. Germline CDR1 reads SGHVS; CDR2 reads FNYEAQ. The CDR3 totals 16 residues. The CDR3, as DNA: TGTGCCAGCAGCTCGGACAGTAGCTCCTATAATTCACCCCTCCACTTT. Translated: CASSSDSSSYNSPLHF. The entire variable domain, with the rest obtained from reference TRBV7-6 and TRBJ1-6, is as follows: GAGVSQSPRYKVTKRGQDVALRCDPISGHVSLYWYRQALGQGPEFLTYFNYEAQQDKSGLPNDRFSAERPEGSISTLTIQRTEQRDSAMYRCASSSDSSSYNSPLHFGNGTRLTVT.

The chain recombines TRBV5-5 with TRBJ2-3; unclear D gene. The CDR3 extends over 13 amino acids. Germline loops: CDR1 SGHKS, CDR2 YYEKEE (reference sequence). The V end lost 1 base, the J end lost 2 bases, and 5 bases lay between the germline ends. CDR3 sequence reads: CASSLTPTDTQYF. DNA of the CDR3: TGTGCCAGCAGCTTGACTCCCACAGATACGCAGTATTTT.

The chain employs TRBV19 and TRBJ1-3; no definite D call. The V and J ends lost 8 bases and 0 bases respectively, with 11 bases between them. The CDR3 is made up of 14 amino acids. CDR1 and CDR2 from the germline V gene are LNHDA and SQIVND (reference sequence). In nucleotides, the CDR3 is TGTGCCAGTCTAGGAGCAAGCTCTGGAAACACCATATATTTT. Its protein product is CASLGASSGNTIYF.

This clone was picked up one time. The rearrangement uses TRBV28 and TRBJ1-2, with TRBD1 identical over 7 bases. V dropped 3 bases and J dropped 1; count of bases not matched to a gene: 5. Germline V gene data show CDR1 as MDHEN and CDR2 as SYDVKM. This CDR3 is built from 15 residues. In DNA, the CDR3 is TGTGCCAGCAGTTTGCCAGGACAGGTTAACTATGGCTACACCTTC. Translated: CASSLPGQVNYGYTF.

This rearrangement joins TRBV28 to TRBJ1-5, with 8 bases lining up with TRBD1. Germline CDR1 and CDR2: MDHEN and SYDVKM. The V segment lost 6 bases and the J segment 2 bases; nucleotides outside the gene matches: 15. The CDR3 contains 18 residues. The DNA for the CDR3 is TGTGCCAGCAGGAGGACAGGGTTTTCTGTTTTACGCAATCAGCCCCAGCATTTT. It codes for CASRRTGFSVLRNQPQHF. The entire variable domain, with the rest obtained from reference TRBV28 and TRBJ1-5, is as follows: DVKVTQSSRYLVKRTGEKVFLECVQDMDHENMFWYRQDPGLGLRLIYFSYDVKMKEKGDIPEGYSVSREKKERFSLILESASTNQTSMYLCASRRTGFSVLRNQPQHFGDGTRLSIL.

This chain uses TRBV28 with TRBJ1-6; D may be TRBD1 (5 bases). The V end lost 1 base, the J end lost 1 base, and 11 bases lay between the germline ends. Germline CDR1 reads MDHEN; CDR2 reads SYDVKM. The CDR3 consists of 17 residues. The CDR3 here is CASSLFRGGSYNSPLHF. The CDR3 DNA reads TGTGCCAGCAGTTTATTTCGGGGGGGATCCTATAATTCACCCCTCCACTTT.

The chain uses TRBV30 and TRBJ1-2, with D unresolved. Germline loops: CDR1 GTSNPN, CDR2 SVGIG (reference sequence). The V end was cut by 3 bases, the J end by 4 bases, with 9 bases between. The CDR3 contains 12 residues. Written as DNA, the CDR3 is TGTGCCTGGAGGGGGAGGGCCTATGGCTACACCTTC. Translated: CAWRGRAYGYTF.

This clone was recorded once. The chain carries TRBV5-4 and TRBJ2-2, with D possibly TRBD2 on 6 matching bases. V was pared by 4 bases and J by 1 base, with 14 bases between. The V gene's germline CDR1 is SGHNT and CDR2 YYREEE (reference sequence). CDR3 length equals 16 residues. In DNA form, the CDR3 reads TGTGCCAGCAGCCCGGTCGGCGGGGAGAACACCGGGGAGCTGTTTTTT. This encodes CASSPVGGENTGELFF.